This T cell receptor (beta chain) was sequenced for a study of CXCR3-negative and CXCR3-positive naive CD8 T cells (dated 2019 in TCRdb). In the study overall: In total, 130 million to 150 million TRB reads were obtained, or roughly 1.5 +/- 0.3 million reads per library. Diversity and physicochemical repertoire analyses covered 10 to 11 donors pooled from two independent experiments. TRBV-TRBJ cluster analysis included naive subsets from roughly 5 donors and memory cells from 3 donors. Paper-wide results and their limitations: Because CXCR3 expression was partially decreased after cryopreservation, freshly isolated PBMCs were used for most assays. Because surface CD5, which has been linked to self-reactivity in mice, was comparable between naive subsets, TCR interaction strength was also inferred from TRB CDR3 physicochemical properties. TRBV-TRBJ usage was similar between naive CXCR3-negative and CXCR3-positive cells from the same donor, while memory cells showed distinct patterns. Comparably high repertoire diversity was found in both naive subsets, whereas much lower repertoire diversity was found in memory CD8+ T cells. Compared with CXCR3-negative naive cells, CXCR3-positive naive cells had TRB CDR3s with higher hydrophobicity (lower Kidera factor 4), lower energy, and higher strength and volume indices.

Comments on this clonotype: No antigen is known for it.

Sequencing was performed on a NextSeq 550. The Human TCR Profiling Kit (MiLaboratory) was used to make UMI-labeled 5' RACE TRB cDNA libraries. cDNA synthesis used the entire amount of extracted RNA, and PCR amplification then used the entire amount of cDNA produced. The libraries were made side by side, with each library going through the same number of PCR cycles. As for the original processing: About 57,000 +/- 9,900 unique UMI-labeled TRB cDNA molecules per library were extracted with MIGEC and MiXCR, with at least two reads per UMI required. On average, around 40,000 +/- 10,000 functional in-frame TRB CDR3 nucleotide clonotypes lacking stop codons were found per library. After downsampling to 5000 UMI-labeled TRB molecules per sample, diversity metrics, including normalized Shannon-Wiener and Chao1, were computed in VDJtools. For the central five CDR3 residues, VDJtools calculated physicochemical properties weighted by clonotype size, namely interaction energy, strength, volume and Kidera factor 4. TCRdb reprocessed the sequencing reads and holds a single record per CDR3 protein sequence, with no DNA. These V and J calls rely on TCRdb rather than the paper's analysis. The table for this sample shows some 150,000 distinct CDR3 sequences. The ten largest clones capture 0.41% of the sample.

The CDR3 runs 16 residues from the cysteine to the phenylalanine. The DNA sequence is not available. Each CD8+ T cell subset was flow-sorted in triplicate, and approximately 280,000 cells per subset were placed directly into RLT lysis buffer. Naive CD8+ T cells were defined stringently as CD45RO-CCR7+CD27+CD95- to exclude memory contaminants. Peripheral blood mononuclear cells were isolated from buffy coats by standard density gradient centrifugation. Naive CXCR3-negative and CXCR3-positive CD8+ T cells were flow-sorted using a FACSAria III. An RNeasy Mini Kit was used to extract total RNA from the sorted cells.

This sequence originates from a human donor in good health. Some clones in this sample may be carry-over from other donors' samples. Specimen: naive CXCR3+ CD8+ T cells from blood. Read against the paper, the sample's cell subset or site label means: CD45RO-CCR7+CD27+CD95- naive CD8+ T cells expressing CXCR3 (TNR3+). The rearrangement joined TRBV12-3 or TRBV12-4 to TRBJ2-7. The CDR3 reads CASSGQQRIGSYEQYF.